This TCR beta chain was profiled in a study of identical twins. Whole-study results and caveats: Twins showed weaker excess sharing in their beta out-of-frame sequences. Invariant MAIT and iNKT cells may have partly biased zero-insertion analyses.

Each CDR3 protein gets one entry after TCRdb re-called the 5' RACE reads with MiXCR. The data show approximately 700,000 distinct CDR3 sequences, less than 7% seen once. The table lists this clonotype with many counts. Its antigen is not identified. The germline V gene has CDR1 SGHRS and CDR2 YFSETQ. The V end lost 0 bases, the J end lost 7 bases, and 7 bases lay between the germline ends. The CDR3 contains 12 residues. The TCR sequence derives from a man aged 18 to 35 in good health. This chain uses TRBV5-1 with TRBJ1-1; D might be TRBD1 (5 bases). The sequencing sample was made of naive T cells sorted from blood. For the CDR3, the DNA is TGCGCCAGCAGCTTGGGGGGCGATGAAGCTTTCTTT. Encoded protein: CASSLGGDEAFF.